This T cell receptor (beta chain) was recorded in a study of low-dose radiotherapy and immunotherapy resistance in tumors. In the study overall: Participants in Cohort 2 were given 1 Gy per fraction every two weeks, for 13 Gy over 26 weeks. Every two weeks patients got nivolumab 240 mg flat dose, plus ipilimumab 1 mg/kg every six weeks, intravenously. Cyclophosphamide infusions of 200 mg/m2 came every two weeks, one day before radiation-immunotherapy.

The CDR3 is 15 residues long. CDR1 SGHDN and CDR2 FVKESK come from the germline V gene. V was shortened by 3 bases and J by 4 bases, with 15 bases between the two germline ends. TRAV and TRBV primers primed cDNA for both TCRalpha and TCRbeta. It was with a constant-region primer and a V-primer adapter that TCRs were amplified over about 20 PCR cycles. TCRdb reprocessed the reads via MiXCR and lists one record per CDR3 protein. The sample has around 83,000 distinct CDR3 sequences; about 19% are singletons. The table lists this clonotype with many counts. Time point: before trial treatment. Every donor's regimen consisted of nivolumab, ipilimumab, aspirin, low-dose cyclophosphamide and low-dose radiotherapy.

The V call is TRBV14, the J call TRBJ1-1; TRBD1 might be the D (5 bases). The sample in question was PBMCs, obtained before treatment. This sequence was found in a male donor with prostate cancer. In nucleotides, the CDR3 is TGTGCCAGCAGCCAGGTTGGGGGGTTCGGCACTGAAGCTTTCTTT. This translates into CASSQVGGFGTEAFF.